This T cell receptor (beta chain) was recorded in a study of blood T cells in healthy people across ages (dated by TCRdb to between 2014 and 2016). As for the study more broadly: In model experiments, roughly one uniquely barcoded TCR beta cDNA molecule per two T cells was captured by template switching. Age-related changes in TCR beta repertoire diversity were measured in the study by deep sequencing normalized with unique cDNA molecular identifiers. The donors were split into four age groups: young (average around 15 years), middle-aged (roughly 42), aged (approximately 60) and long-lived (approximately 89). Donors of different ages were randomly distributed across sequencing lanes to avoid experimental bias. For two donors (one aged 18 to 30 and one aged 80 or older), the study analyzed two additional independent replicas of 1 million unique cDNA reads from the same blood draw.

V is cut by 4 bases and J by 3 bases, and the space between the germline ends is 16 bases. Looking up the germline V gene yields CDR1 SGHRS and CDR2 YFSETQ. Taken from cysteine to phenylalanine, the CDR3 has 15 residues. Only CDR3 DNA remains: 45 bases, in frame from the first base. Systemically healthy Caucasian individuals from Russia, approximately 39 in total and aged roughly 6 to 100 years, were included as donors. About 10 milliliters of peripheral blood were drawn from each donor into EDTA-treated Vacutainer tubes. PBMCs were isolated by Ficoll-Paque density-gradient centrifugation, with at least 6 million obtained per sample. Total RNA was extracted from PBMCs with Trizol reagent, with at least 6 micrograms obtained per sample. For every donor, flow cytometry on a PBMC aliquot measured the percentage of naive CD45RAhigh/CD27high T cells. A note on this clonotype: The antigen this receptor binds is unknown. No base qualities exist here, and no much larger clone lies one base off it.

Study-level results and caveats: Compared with the aged group, the long-lived group had more naive CD4+ T cells, fewer expanded clones and increased TCR diversity, suggesting age selection. Bulk unsorted PBMC profiling prevented conclusive comparison of naive and antigen-experienced compartments. As age increased, observed TCR beta diversity per million T cells dropped in a roughly linear way, and a significant reduction was already evident by age around 41. Donor CMV infection status was unknown, potentially confounding age-related changes in expanded clonotypes. The percentage of naive T cells measured by flow cytometry correlated strongly with observed TCR beta diversity. Estimates of total diversity from one million sequenced T cells were regarded as lower bounds and underestimates.

The receptor library was made with 5' RACE. The sample was run on an Illumina HiSeq 2500. A second roughly 7 to 12 cycle PCR used a sample-barcoded 5' primer and a J-beta primer mix. Each TCR beta cDNA molecule received a unique molecular identifier from a template-switch 5' adaptor carrying 12 random nucleotides. Each sample yielded at least 3 million CDR3-containing paired-end reads. The Mint cDNA synthesis kit, primed by a TRBC-specific oligonucleotide, was used to synthesize first-strand cDNA from all RNA. Following uracil-DNA glycosylase treatment, a first 18-cycle PCR with universal primers M1SS and BC2_uni_R was performed on all cDNA. Per the source publication's procedure: For normalization, 1 million high-quality reads were randomly selected from each sample, with every read carrying a distinct molecular identifier. Instead of being binned into consensus sequences, reads that shared molecular identifiers were thrown out. MiTCR, set to a Q25 quality threshold and the strictest error-elimination algorithm, was used for CDR3 identification, clonotype clustering and error correction. A nonparametric unseen species model with Euler transformation was used to estimate lower-bound total TCR beta diversity. The public sequencing data were trimmed at Q25 with fastp and processed into clonotypes with MiXCR by TCRdb, which kept only in-frame beta chains. All rows with the same CDR3 protein become a single entry with the most common DNA and genes. TCRdb assigned the V and J calls; the authors' analysis was not used. The sample contains about 280,000 distinct CDR3 sequences, 27% of them found a single time. The top ten clones comprise 29% of the sample.

The source material was blood. The chain was built from TRBV5-1 and TRBJ2-5; D gene: possibly TRBD1, on 6 matching bases. The clonotype originates from a woman in her sixties or seventies in good health. The DNA reads as follows: TGCGCCAGCAGCCTAGAAGGACAGCAAAAAGAGACCCAGTACTTC. Its protein product is CASSLEGQQKETQYF.